The 11 T cell receptor beta chains listed next were all sequenced from one sample in a study of OX40 agonist ivuxolimab in advanced cancers. Profiling relied on immunoSEQ multiplex PCR, and the TCRdb table lists in-frame clones only, not all of them. The sample yields about 60,000 clones, 70% to 90% seen once. The input for sequencing was CD4+ or CD8+ T cells sorted from blood, taken in a trial of the OX40 agonist ivuxolimab. The receptors originated from an adult with an advanced solid tumor such as melanoma, head and neck, liver or kidney cancer.

Comment on this clone: In the same sample, other DNA sequences code for this CDR3. The chain links TRBV11-3 to TRBJ2-5, with D possibly called TRBD1 or TRBD2 (5 bases each). CDR1 and CDR2 from the germline V gene are SGHNT and YENEEA. V lost 1 base and J lost 8, with 11 bases in between. CDR3 size: 13 residues. The CDR3 here is CASSLGGAGTQYF. CDR3 sequence (DNA): TGTGCCAGCAGCTTAGGAGGGGCGGGCACCCAGTACTTC.

This clone was observed a single time. The chain carries TRBV7-6 and TRBJ2-7, with D perhaps matching TRBD2 (5 bases). In germline, CDR1 is SGHVS, CDR2 FNYEAQ. The CDR3 is made up of 14 amino acids. V was trimmed by 5 bases and J by 6 bases, leaving 17 bases between them. This CDR3 is CASSLPGDTIEQYF. The DNA of the CDR3 is TGTGCCAGCAGCCTCCCCGGGGATACGATCGAGCAGTACTTC.

The V gene is TRBV30, the J gene TRBJ2-7; 7 bases are a match to TRBD1. The V gene end was trimmed by 8 bases and the J gene end by 5 bases; junction bases not matched to a gene: 9. CDR1 is GTSNPN, CDR2 SVGIG, per germline (reference sequence). The length of the CDR3 is 12 residues. The CDR3 region has the DNA TGTGCCACCAACAGGGGCACTGACGAGCAGTACTTC. This codes for CATNRGTDEQYF.

The V call is TRBV5-6, the J call TRBJ2-3; TRBD2 is a possible D gene (5 bases). This CDR3 is built from 12 residues. CDR1 is SGHDT and CDR2 is YYEEEE in the germline V gene. The ends were cut back, 2 bases at V and 7 bases at J, with 8 bases in the middle. The CDR3 region has the DNA TGTGCCAGCAGCTTCCAGCGGAATACGCAGTATTTT. It specifies CASSFQRNTQYF.

This clone occurred a few times. The chain recombines TRBV7-9 with TRBJ1-5; a weak D match, TRBD1 (5 bases). CDR3 length: 12 amino acids. Between the trimmed V and J ends, which lost 5 bases and 13 bases, there was a span of 15 bases. In germline, CDR1 is SEHNR, CDR2 FQNEAQ (reference sequence). The CDR3 region is CASSPGGTGQHF. The CDR3, as DNA: TGTGCCAGCAGCCCGGGGGGGACGGGGCAGCATTTT.

This clone turned up a few times. This chain joins TRBV9 and TRBJ1-2; D might be TRBD1 (5 bases). The CDR3 consists of 14 residues. Trimming removed 6 bases at V and 3 bases at J, with 15 bases between. The germline gives CDR1 SGDLS, CDR2 YYNGEE. This CDR3 reads CASTGARAYYGYTF. The CDR3 nucleotides read TGTGCCAGCACCGGGGCCAGGGCCTACTATGGCTACACCTTC.

This clone was seen more than once but under ten times. The rearrangement uses TRBV18 and TRBJ1-2; D may be TRBD1 (5 bases). V was shortened by 5 bases and J by 2 bases, with 12 bases between the two germline ends. This CDR3 has 14 residues. In germline, CDR1 is KGHSH, CDR2 LQKENI. The CDR3 nucleotides read TGTGCCAGCTCAGCGGGACGGCGGAACTATGGCTACACCTTC. It specifies CASSAGRRNYGYTF.

The chain joins TRBV7-3 to TRBJ2-1; 12 nucleotides match TRBD1. CDR3 length: 16 amino acids. Germline V CDR1 and CDR2: SGHTA, FQGTGA. Germline trimming cut 2 bases from V and 8 bases from J; bases unmatched to any gene: 7. Here the CDR3 reads CASSLEGQGANYEQFF. For the CDR3, the DNA is TGTGCCAGCAGCTTAGAGGGACAGGGGGCGAACTATGAGCAGTTCTTC.

The chain carries TRBV7-2 and TRBJ1-5; D is unresolved. The CDR3 length is 12 residues. V was shortened by 1 base and J by 5 bases, with 3 bases between the two germline ends. Germline lookup yields CDR1 SGHTA and CDR2 FQGNSA. CDR3 loop: CASSLVDQPQHF. CDR3 DNA: TGTGCCAGCAGCTTAGTTGATCAGCCCCAGCATTTT.

The rearrangement links TRBV2 to TRBJ2-3; D possibly uses TRBD1 or TRBD2 (5 bases each). Per the germline V gene, CDR1 is SNHLY and CDR2 is FYNNEI. The CDR3 loop spans 11 amino acids. V was trimmed by 10 bases and J by 6 bases, leaving 11 bases between them. In nucleotides, the CDR3 is TGTGCCACGTCGTGGGGGGATACGCAGTATTTT. Protein: CATSWGDTQYF. Based on the CDR3 plus reference TRBV2 and TRBJ2-3, the full variable domain is EPEVTQTPSHQVTQMGQEVILRCVPISNHLYFYWYRQILGQKVEFLVSFYNNEISEKSEIFDDQFSVERPDGSNFTLKIRSTKLEDSAMYFCATSWGDTQYFGPGTRLTVL.

This clone was seen just once. This chain links TRBV6-4 with TRBJ1-1; maybe TRBD1 (6 bases). V lost 5 bases to trimming and J lost 4 bases, with 11 bases between them. Germline-derived CDR1 and CDR2 are MRHNA and SNTAGT. There are 13 residues in the CDR3. The DNA for the CDR3 is TGTGCCAGCAGTCGGGAGGGGGGCACTGAAGCTTTCTTT. This encodes CASSREGGTEAFF.